Included here is one T cell receptor beta chain sequence, with context. This entry comes from a study of blood T cell repertoires in COVID-19. For the study at large: Collection of acute and convalescent COVID-19 samples took place in the United States, Italy and Spain. PBMCs, B-cell-depleted T cells, or T cells were the source of the cDNA or gDNA that made up the material.

Original processing notes: Reference gene primer amplification gave estimated nucleated cell counts. Assay: immunoSEQ multiplex PCR; the TCRdb copy retains only in-frame clones and omits some. Clone size and V and J calls were adopted from that table, with D and trimming inferred from the DNA. The sample shows about 140,000 clones, 65% to 80% of them seen only once. Germline V CDR1 and CDR2: MNHEY, SVGAGI. The CDR3 is made up of 13 amino acids. V lost 6 bases to trimming and J lost 1 base, with 9 bases between them. This TCR came from a man aged 55-75 years with acute or convalescent COVID-19. The sample taken for sequencing was peripheral blood. The chain links TRBV6-5 to TRBJ2-5; weak D call: TRBD2 (5 bases). CDR3 sequence: CASSRGLQETQYF. The CDR3 nucleotides read TGTGCCAGCAGCCGGGGTCTCCAAGAGACCCAGTACTTC.